Sequencing of this T cell receptor beta chain was carried out in a study of T-cell memory formation after mild COVID-19. Study in general: Most TCR clusters belonged to a single donor.

Trimming stripped 5 bases from V and 1 base from J, with 14 bases between. This CDR3 has 15 residues. TCRdb reprocessed the 5' RACE reads via MiXCR and lists one record per CDR3 protein. The data hold more than 300,000 distinct CDR3 sequences, with about an eighth observed a single time. The chain joins TRBV12-3 or TRBV12-4 to TRBJ1-1; tentative D call: TRBD1 (5 bases). This clonotype was obtained from a man aged 18 to 29 who had mild COVID-19 (a few samples of this study predate the infection). Cell type and time point are not known. Sequencing input: PBMCs or a T cell subset sorted from them (not recorded which). CDR3 DNA: TGTGCCAGCAGTCCCAGTGGGGGAGCGAACACTGAAGCTTTCTTT. Amino acid sequence: CASSPSGGANTEAFF.